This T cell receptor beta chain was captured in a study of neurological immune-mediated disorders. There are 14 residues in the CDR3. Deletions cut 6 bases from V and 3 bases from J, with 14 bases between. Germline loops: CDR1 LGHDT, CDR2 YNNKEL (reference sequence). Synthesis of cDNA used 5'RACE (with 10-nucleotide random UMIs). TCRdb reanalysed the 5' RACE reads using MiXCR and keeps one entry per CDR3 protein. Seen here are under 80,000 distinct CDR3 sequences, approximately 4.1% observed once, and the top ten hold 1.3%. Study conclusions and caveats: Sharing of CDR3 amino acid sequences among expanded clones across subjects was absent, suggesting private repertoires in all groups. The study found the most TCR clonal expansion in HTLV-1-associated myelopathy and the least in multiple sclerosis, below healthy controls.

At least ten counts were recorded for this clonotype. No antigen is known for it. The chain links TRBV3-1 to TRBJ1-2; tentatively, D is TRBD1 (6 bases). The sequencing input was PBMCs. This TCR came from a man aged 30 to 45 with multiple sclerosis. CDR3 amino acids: CASRHGGAHYGYTF. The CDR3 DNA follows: TGTGCCAGCAGGCATGGGGGGGCTCACTATGGCTACACCTTC.